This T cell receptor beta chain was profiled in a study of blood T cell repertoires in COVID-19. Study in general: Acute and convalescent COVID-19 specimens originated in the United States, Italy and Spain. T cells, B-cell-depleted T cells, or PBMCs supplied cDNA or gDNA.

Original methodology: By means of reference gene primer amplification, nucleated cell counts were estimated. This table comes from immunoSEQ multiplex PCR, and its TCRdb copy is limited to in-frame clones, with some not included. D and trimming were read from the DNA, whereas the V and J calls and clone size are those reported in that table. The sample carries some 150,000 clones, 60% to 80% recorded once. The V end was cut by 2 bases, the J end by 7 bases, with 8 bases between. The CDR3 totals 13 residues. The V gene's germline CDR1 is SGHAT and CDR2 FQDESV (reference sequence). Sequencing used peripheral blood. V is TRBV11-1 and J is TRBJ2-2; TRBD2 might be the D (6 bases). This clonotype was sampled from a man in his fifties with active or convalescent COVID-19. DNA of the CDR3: TGTGCCAGCAGCTTACGGGGGAGCGGGGAGCTGTTTTTT. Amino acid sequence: CASSLRGSGELFF.